The sequence of this T cell receptor (beta chain) was determined in a study of T cell repertoires in cytomegalovirus infection. This clonotype was picked up many times. Its antigen is not identified. The V gene lost 2 bases and the J gene lost 0 bases, with 14 bases spanning the gap. The germline V gene has CDR1 MDHEN and CDR2 SYDVKM. This CDR3 is 17 amino acids long. TCRdb reprocessed the reads via MiXCR and lists one record per CDR3 protein. The sample has a few hundred thousand distinct CDR3 sequences, 15% to 20% seen once. General study points: HLA-C-restricted CMV-specific TCR beta clonotypes prevailed in the ex vivo response. CMV carriers having the relevant HLA were flagged by cumulative public TCR beta family frequency.

The receptor was derived from a human donor in good health (CMV status not recorded). Some clones in this sample may be carry-over from other donors' samples. The chain combines TRBV28 with TRBJ2-1; unclear D gene. Sequenced: CD8+ T cells from PBMCs. The CDR3 protein is CASSLSHLQSSYNEQFF. CDR3 in DNA: TGTGCCAGCAGTTTAAGTCACCTCCAGAGCTCCTACAATGAGCAGTTCTTC. Full variable domain (outside the CDR3, taken from reference TRBV28 and TRBJ2-1): DVKVTQSSRYLVKRTGEKVFLECVQDMDHENMFWYRQDPGLGLRLIYFSYDVKMKEKGDIPEGYSVSREKKERFSLILESASTNQTSMYLCASSLSHLQSSYNEQFFGPGTRLTVL.